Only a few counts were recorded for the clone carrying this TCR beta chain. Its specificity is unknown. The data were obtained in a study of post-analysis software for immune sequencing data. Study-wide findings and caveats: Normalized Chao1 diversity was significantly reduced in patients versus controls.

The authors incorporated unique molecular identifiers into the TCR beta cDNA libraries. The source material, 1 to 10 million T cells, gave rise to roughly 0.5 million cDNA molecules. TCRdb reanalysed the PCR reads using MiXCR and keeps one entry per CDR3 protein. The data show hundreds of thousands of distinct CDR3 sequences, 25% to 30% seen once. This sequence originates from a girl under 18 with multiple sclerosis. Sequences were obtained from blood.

As DNA, the CDR3 is TGCAGTGCTAGAGATCTCTACGGGACGGAGGGTGGTGAAAAACTGTTTTTT. Encoded protein: CSARDLYGTEGGEKLFF. The chain has TRBV20-1 and TRBJ1-4; tentatively, D is TRBD1 (5 bases). This CDR3 contains 17 residues. The V gene's germline CDR1 is DFQATT and CDR2 SNEGSKA (reference sequence). Trimming removed 0 bases at V and 7 bases at J, with 21 bases between.